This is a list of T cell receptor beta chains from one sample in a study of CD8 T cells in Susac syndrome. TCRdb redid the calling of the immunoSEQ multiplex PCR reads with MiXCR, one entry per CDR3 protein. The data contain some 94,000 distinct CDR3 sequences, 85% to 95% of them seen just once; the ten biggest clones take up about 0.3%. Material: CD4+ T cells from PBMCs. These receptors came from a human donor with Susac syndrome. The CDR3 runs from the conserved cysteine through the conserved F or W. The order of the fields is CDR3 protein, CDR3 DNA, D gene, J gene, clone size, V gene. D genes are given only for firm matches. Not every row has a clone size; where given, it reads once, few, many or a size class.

CDR3 protein: CASSIQENTIYF
CDR3 DNA: TGTGCCAGCAGCATACAGGAGAACACCATATATTTT
D gene: -
J gene: TRBJ1-3
clone size: -
V gene: TRBV12-3/TRBV12-4

CDR3 protein: CAWSRTPRNTIYF
CDR3 DNA: TGTGCCTGGAGTAGGACGCCTCGAAACACCATATATTTT
D gene: -
J gene: TRBJ1-3
clone size: -
V gene: TRBV30

CDR3 protein: CASSLPGGGSYEQYF
CDR3 DNA: TGTGCCAGCAGCCTTCCCGGAGGGGGCAGTTACGAGCAGTACTTC
D gene: -
J gene: TRBJ2-7
clone size: -
V gene: TRBV11-2

CDR3 protein: CSASDRNYGYTF
CDR3 DNA: TGCAGTGCTTCAGACAGGAACTATGGCTACACCTTC
D gene: -
J gene: TRBJ1-2
clone size: -
V gene: TRBV20-1

CDR3 protein: CSVGSAGLGELFF
CDR3 DNA: TGCAGCGTTGGATCAGCAGGGTTGGGGGAGCTGTTTTTT
D gene: -
J gene: TRBJ2-2
clone size: -
V gene: TRBV29-1

CDR3 protein: CSARDRDSGNTIYF
CDR3 DNA: TGCAGTGCAAGGGACCGCGACTCTGGAAACACCATATATTTT
D gene: -
J gene: TRBJ1-3
clone size: -
V gene: TRBV20-1

CDR3 protein: CASSPPRMGRGFDYNEQFF
CDR3 DNA: TGTGCCAGCAGCCCTCCTCGGATGGGAAGGGGTTTCGATTACAATGAGCAGTTCTTC
D gene: -
J gene: TRBJ2-1
clone size: -
V gene: TRBV7-2

CDR3 protein: CASTGTRGETQYF
CDR3 DNA: TGTGCCAGCACCGGGACTAGAGGCGAGACCCAGTACTTC
D gene: TRBD2
J gene: TRBJ2-5
clone size: -
V gene: TRBV6-5

CDR3 protein: CSASSEGDEQYF
CDR3 DNA: TGCAGTGCTAGTTCTGAAGGCGACGAGCAGTACTTC
D gene: -
J gene: TRBJ2-7
clone size: -
V gene: TRBV20-1

CDR3 protein: CASSPLYTQYF
CDR3 DNA: TGTGCCAGCAGTCCCCTTTATACGCAGTATTTT
D gene: -
J gene: TRBJ2-3
clone size: -
V gene: TRBV28

CDR3 protein: CASSFAGGSTDTQYF
CDR3 DNA: TGTGCCAGCAGTTTCGCAGGGGGTAGCACAGATACGCAGTATTTT
D gene: TRBD1
J gene: TRBJ2-3
clone size: -
V gene: TRBV12-3/TRBV12-4

CDR3 protein: CAWAAEDTEAFF
CDR3 DNA: TGTGCCTGGGCGGCGGAGGACACTGAAGCTTTCTTT
D gene: -
J gene: TRBJ1-1
clone size: -
V gene: TRBV30

CDR3 protein: CSARDGPGTEKLFF
CDR3 DNA: TGCAGTGCTAGAGATGGTCCGGGAACGGAAAAACTGTTTTTT
D gene: -
J gene: TRBJ1-4
clone size: -
V gene: TRBV20-1

CDR3 protein: CASSARAGDLTDTQYF
CDR3 DNA: TGCGCCAGCAGCGCTCGGGCGGGGGATCTGACAGATACGCAGTATTTT
D gene: TRBD2
J gene: TRBJ2-3
clone size: -
V gene: TRBV4-1

CDR3 protein: CASSPHQGGANQPQHF
CDR3 DNA: TGTGCCAGCAGCCCCCACCAGGGTGGCGCAAATCAGCCCCAGCATTTT
D gene: -
J gene: TRBJ1-5
clone size: -
V gene: TRBV7-2

CDR3 protein: CASSVATGASYGYTF
CDR3 DNA: TGTGCCAGCAGCGTAGCTACAGGGGCGAGCTATGGCTACACCTTC
D gene: TRBD1
J gene: TRBJ1-2
clone size: -
V gene: TRBV9

CDR3 protein: CASSKWGRGGSNQPQHF
CDR3 DNA: TGTGCCAGCAGCAAATGGGGACGGGGGGGAAGCAATCAGCCCCAGCATTTT
D gene: -
J gene: TRBJ1-5
clone size: -
V gene: TRBV21-1

CDR3 protein: CASSVGGLYEQYF
CDR3 DNA: TGTGCCAGCAGCGTAGGAGGGCTCTACGAGCAGTACTTC
D gene: -
J gene: TRBJ2-7
clone size: -
V gene: TRBV9

CDR3 protein: CASSQDGSEAFF
CDR3 DNA: TGTGCCAGCAGTCAGGACGGCTCTGAAGCTTTCTTT
D gene: -
J gene: TRBJ1-1
clone size: -
V gene: TRBV11-1

CDR3 protein: CSVLMGQETQYF
CDR3 DNA: TGCAGCGTTTTAATGGGCCAAGAGACCCAGTACTTC
D gene: -
J gene: TRBJ2-5
clone size: -
V gene: TRBV29-1

CDR3 protein: CATSRGTSGVDTQYF
CDR3 DNA: TGTGCCACCAGCAGAGGGACTAGCGGGGTAGATACGCAGTATTTT
D gene: TRBD2
J gene: TRBJ2-3
clone size: -
V gene: TRBV15

CDR3 protein: CASGAGNSPLHF
CDR3 DNA: TGTGCCAGCGGTGCGGGGAATTCACCCCTCCACTTT
D gene: -
J gene: TRBJ1-6
clone size: once
V gene: TRBV7-3

CDR3 protein: CASSPLNTGELFF
CDR3 DNA: TGTGCCAGCTCACCACTGAACACCGGGGAGCTGTTTTTT
D gene: -
J gene: TRBJ2-2
clone size: -
V gene: TRBV18

CDR3 protein: CSARTQGTNYGYTF
CDR3 DNA: TGCAGTGCTAGGACACAGGGGACTAACTATGGCTACACCTTC
D gene: TRBD1
J gene: TRBJ1-2
clone size: -
V gene: TRBV20-1

CDR3 protein: CASSLVEGGETQYF
CDR3 DNA: TGTGCCAGCAGCTTAGTTGAAGGGGGCGAGACCCAGTACTTC
D gene: TRBD1
J gene: TRBJ2-5
clone size: -
V gene: TRBV7-6

CDR3 protein: CASSQGITYQETQYF
CDR3 DNA: TGTGCCAGCAGCCAAGGGATTACTTACCAAGAGACCCAGTACTTC
D gene: -
J gene: TRBJ2-5
clone size: -
V gene: TRBV3-1

CDR3 protein: CASSPGGSQETQYF
CDR3 DNA: TGTGCCAGCAGTCCAGGGGGCTCCCAAGAGACCCAGTACTTC
D gene: TRBD1
J gene: TRBJ2-5
clone size: few
V gene: TRBV28

CDR3 protein: CASSEVWDRGFGEQYF
CDR3 DNA: TGCGCCAGCAGTGAAGTGTGGGACAGGGGGTTCGGCGAGCAGTACTTC
D gene: TRBD1
J gene: TRBJ2-7
clone size: -
V gene: TRBV10-2

CDR3 protein: CASSSAGGPTQYF
CDR3 DNA: TGTGCCAGCAGCTCCGCCGGAGGCCCTACGCAGTATTTT
D gene: -
J gene: TRBJ2-3
clone size: -
V gene: TRBV11-2

CDR3 protein: CASSPGFTGYGYTF
CDR3 DNA: TGTGCCAGCAGCCCAGGCTTTACGGGCTATGGCTACACCTTC
D gene: -
J gene: TRBJ1-2
clone size: -
V gene: TRBV3-1

CDR3 protein: CASSDGTGRVGQPQHF
CDR3 DNA: TGTGCCAGCAGCGACGGGACAGGGAGAGTGGGTCAGCCCCAGCATTTT
D gene: TRBD1
J gene: TRBJ1-5
clone size: -
V gene: TRBV7-2

CDR3 protein: CASSQQQGARFF
CDR3 DNA: TGCGCCAGCAGCCAACAACAGGGAGCGCGGTTCTTC
D gene: -
J gene: TRBJ2-1
clone size: -
V gene: TRBV4-1

CDR3 protein: CASTFGGTDTQYF
CDR3 DNA: TGCGCCAGTACCTTCGGGGGCACAGATACGCAGTATTTT
D gene: -
J gene: TRBJ2-3
clone size: -
V gene: TRBV5-1

CDR3 protein: CASSPQGQSPQHF
CDR3 DNA: TGTGCCAGCAGCCCCCAAGGACAGTCGCCCCAGCATTTT
D gene: -
J gene: TRBJ1-5
clone size: once
V gene: TRBV7-2

CDR3 protein: CASSSPGSPETQYF
CDR3 DNA: TGTGCCAGCAGCTCACCGGGATCTCCGGAAACGCAGTATTTT
D gene: -
J gene: TRBJ2-3
clone size: -
V gene: TRBV7-2

CDR3 protein: CASSEALRNIQYF
CDR3 DNA: TGTGCCAGCAGTGAAGCGCTTCGTAACATTCAGTACTTC
D gene: -
J gene: TRBJ2-4
clone size: -
V gene: TRBV2

CDR3 protein: CASSEWAGGQPQHF
CDR3 DNA: TGTGCCAGCAGTGAATGGGCAGGGGGTCAGCCCCAGCATTTT
D gene: TRBD1
J gene: TRBJ1-5
clone size: -
V gene: TRBV2

CDR3 protein: CASSLYMGQGSYF
CDR3 DNA: TGTGCCAGCAGTTTATATATGGGGCAGGGATCGTACTTC
D gene: -
J gene: TRBJ2-7
clone size: -
V gene: TRBV28

CDR3 protein: CASSQDYWTANQPQHF
CDR3 DNA: TGCGCCAGCAGTCAAGATTATTGGACAGCAAATCAGCCCCAGCATTTT
D gene: -
J gene: TRBJ1-5
clone size: -
V gene: TRBV23-1

CDR3 protein: CASSRTENTEAFF
CDR3 DNA: TGTGCCAGCAGCCGAACAGAGAACACTGAAGCTTTCTTT
D gene: -
J gene: TRBJ1-1
clone size: -
V gene: TRBV3-1

CDR3 protein: CSVAGHKTTYEQYF
CDR3 DNA: TGCAGCGTCGCGGGACATAAGACCACCTACGAGCAGTACTTC
D gene: -
J gene: TRBJ2-7
clone size: -
V gene: TRBV29-1

CDR3 protein: CASSLVQAATNEKLFF
CDR3 DNA: TGTGCCAGCAGCTTAGTACAGGCCGCAACTAATGAAAAACTGTTTTTT
D gene: -
J gene: TRBJ1-4
clone size: -
V gene: TRBV7-6

CDR3 protein: CASSSPDREGYTF
CDR3 DNA: TGTGCCAGCAGCTCGCCGGACAGAGAAGGCTACACCTTC
D gene: -
J gene: TRBJ1-2
clone size: -
V gene: TRBV5-6

CDR3 protein: CASSYSASPLHF
CDR3 DNA: TGTGCCAGCAGTTACTCGGCTTCACCCCTCCACTTT
D gene: -
J gene: TRBJ1-6
clone size: -
V gene: TRBV12-3/TRBV12-4

CDR3 protein: CASSGRTGGSGYTF
CDR3 DNA: TGTGCCAGCAGCGGACGGACAGGGGGCAGTGGCTACACCTTC
D gene: TRBD1
J gene: TRBJ1-2
clone size: -
V gene: TRBV7-2

CDR3 protein: CASRSNLQETQYF
CDR3 DNA: TGCGCCAGCAGGTCAAACCTTCAAGAGACCCAGTACTTC
D gene: -
J gene: TRBJ2-5
clone size: few
V gene: TRBV5-1

CDR3 protein: CASSRQGTATDTQYF
CDR3 DNA: TGTGCCAGCAGTCGACAGGGGACGGCCACAGATACGCAGTATTTT
D gene: TRBD1
J gene: TRBJ2-3
clone size: -
V gene: TRBV12-3/TRBV12-4

CDR3 protein: CASTTGVWETQYF
CDR3 DNA: TGTGCCAGCACTACAGGGGTTTGGGAGACCCAGTACTTC
D gene: TRBD1
J gene: TRBJ2-5
clone size: -
V gene: TRBV2

CDR3 protein: CASEGANNQPQHF
CDR3 DNA: TGTGCCTCCGAGGGGGCGAACAATCAGCCCCAGCATTTT
D gene: TRBD1
J gene: TRBJ1-5
clone size: -
V gene: TRBV30

CDR3 protein: CASSYGTSDHNEQFF
CDR3 DNA: TGTGCCAGCAGTTACGGGACTAGCGACCACAATGAGCAGTTCTTC
D gene: TRBD2
J gene: TRBJ2-1
clone size: -
V gene: TRBV6-5

CDR3 protein: CASSVSGPGELFF
CDR3 DNA: TGTGCCAGCAGCGTGTCAGGTCCCGGGGAGCTGTTTTTT
D gene: -
J gene: TRBJ2-2
clone size: once
V gene: TRBV7-3

CDR3 protein: CSGTKKETQYF
CDR3 DNA: TGCAGCGGAACCAAGAAAGAGACCCAGTACTTC
D gene: -
J gene: TRBJ2-5
clone size: -
V gene: TRBV29-1

CDR3 protein: CASSPLGGNTEAFF
CDR3 DNA: TGTGCCAGCAGCCCTTTAGGGGGCAATACTGAAGCTTTCTTT
D gene: TRBD1
J gene: TRBJ1-1
clone size: -
V gene: TRBV12-3/TRBV12-4

CDR3 protein: CASSVYRGWTEAFF
CDR3 DNA: TGTGCCAGCAGCGTTTACAGGGGCTGGACTGAAGCTTTCTTT
D gene: -
J gene: TRBJ1-1
clone size: once
V gene: TRBV21-1

CDR3 protein: CASSLAVNTGELFF
CDR3 DNA: TGTGCCAGCAGCTTAGCGGTGAACACCGGGGAGCTGTTTTTT
D gene: -
J gene: TRBJ2-2
clone size: -
V gene: TRBV11-2